Each of the 20 T cell receptor beta chains below was sequenced from the same sample in a study of brain T cells in children with intractable seizures. The assay was immunoSEQ multiplex PCR, and TCRdb's table has in-frame clones only and misses some. The table shows over 95,000 clones, with 94% occurring only once. Sample: peripheral blood, taken at surgery. The source is a boy in the first two years of life with hemimegalencephaly and intractable seizures.

The chain uses TRBV27 and TRBJ2-2; no reliable D call. CDR1 is MNHEY, CDR2 SMNVEV, per germline (reference sequence). The CDR3 runs to 14 residues. Deletions cut 5 bases from V and 5 bases from J, with 12 bases between. The CDR3 spells CASSMTPRTGELFF. In DNA form, the CDR3 reads TGTGCCAGCAGTATGACGCCACGAACCGGGGAGCTGTTTTTT.

The V and J genes are TRBV19 and TRBJ2-6; unclear D gene. The CDR3 loop spans 16 amino acids. The germline gives CDR1 LNHDA, CDR2 SQIVND (reference sequence). The V end was cut by 1 base, the J end by 0 bases, with 7 bases between. In DNA, the CDR3 is TGTGCCAGTAGTATAGCCTGGGTCTCTGGGGCCAACGTCCTGACTTTC. The encoded protein is CASSIAWVSGANVLTF.

The chain has TRBV7-3 and TRBJ1-5, with 9 bases fitting TRBD1. Germline V gene data show CDR1 as SGHTA and CDR2 as FQGTGA. V lost 5 bases to trimming and J lost 6 bases; unmatched junction nucleotides: 2. The CDR3 consists of 13 residues. The CDR3 region has the DNA TGTGCCAGCAGCCCGGGACAGGGTCAGCCCCAGCATTTT. This encodes CASSPGQGQPQHF. Supplemented by reference TRBV7-3 and TRBJ1-5, the full variable domain reads GAGVSQTPSNKVTEKGKYVELRCDPISGHTALYWYRQSLGQGPEFLIYFQGTGAADDSGLPNDRFFAVRPEGSVSTLKIQRTERGDSAVYLCASSPGQGQPQHFGDGTRLSIL.

The chain uses TRBV27 and TRBJ1-4; D unresolved. Trimming cost V 6 bases and J 2 bases, with 13 bases left between them. Germline assignment: CDR1 MNHEY and CDR2 SMNVEV (reference sequence). The CDR3 totals 15 residues. The CDR3 protein is CASRETPRTNEKLFF. The CDR3 DNA sequence: TGTGCCAGCAGAGAGACCCCGCGCACTAATGAAAAACTGTTTTTT.

The chain joins TRBV19 to TRBJ1-1; a weak D match, TRBD1 (5 bases). Germline CDR1 reads LNHDA; CDR2 reads SQIVND (reference sequence). Trimming stripped 9 bases from V and 7 bases from J, with 9 bases between. The CDR3 is 10 residues long. The CDR3 loop reads CAREGHEAFF. Here the CDR3 DNA reads TGTGCCAGGGAAGGACATGAAGCTTTCTTT.

The genes are TRBV7-9 and TRBJ1-4; TRBD1 is a possible D gene (5 bases). The V end lost 2 bases, the J end lost 7 bases, and 14 bases lay between the germline ends. Germline assignment: CDR1 SEHNR and CDR2 FQNEAQ (reference sequence). CDR3 size: 15 residues. CDR3: CASSLPFGGIEKLFF. CDR3 coding DNA: TGTGCCAGCAGCTTACCGTTCGGGGGGATTGAAAAACTGTTTTTT.

The chain is built from TRBV10-1 and TRBJ1-5; D is unclear. The CDR3 extends over 12 amino acids. The germline gives CDR1 WNHNN, CDR2 SYGVQD (reference sequence). V lost 2 bases and J 2 bases, leaving 1 base between the germline ends. The DNA of the CDR3 is TGCGCCAGCAGTGAGGGCAATCAGCCCCAGCATTTT. It specifies CASSEGNQPQHF.

The table lists this clone with a count of one. The chain employs TRBV4-2 and TRBJ2-1; 10 nucleotides align to TRBD2. Trimming at V came to 4 bases and at J to 4 bases, leaving 4 bases not matched to a gene. Germline assignment: CDR1 LGHNA and CDR2 YNFKEQ. The CDR3 runs 15 residues. The CDR3 region is CASSLTSGNYNEQFF. For the CDR3, the DNA is TGTGCCAGCAGCCTAACTAGCGGGAATTACAATGAGCAGTTCTTC.

This clone was recorded once. This chain uses TRBV5-1 with TRBJ2-3, with TRBD2 identical over 9 bases. CDR1 and CDR2 from the germline V gene are SGHRS and YFSETQ. This CDR3 is 17 amino acids long. V shed 3 bases and J 2 bases; nucleotides not matched to a gene: 10. The CDR3 DNA reads TGCGCCAGCAGCTGGCCTCTAGCGGGAATGGCCACAGATACGCAGTATTTT. This encodes CASSWPLAGMATDTQYF.

The chain carries TRBV27 and TRBJ1-4, with a tentative D call TRBD1 (5 bases). The CDR3 is 18 amino acids. The germline gives CDR1 MNHEY, CDR2 SMNVEV (reference sequence). The V gene lost 6 bases and the J gene lost 4 bases, with 24 bases spanning the gap. The CDR3 region has the DNA TGTGCCAGCAGCCTTACCGGCCGGGGACGCACCCTTAATGAAAAACTGTTTTTT. This sequence encodes CASSLTGRGRTLNEKLFF.

The V gene is TRBV19, the J gene TRBJ2-7, with 8 bases lining up with TRBD2. Germline V gives CDR1 LNHDA, CDR2 SQIVND (reference sequence). This CDR3 has 15 amino acids. After removal of 3 bases from V and 4 bases from J, the junction contained 8 bases not matched to a gene. CDR3 sequence: CASSIKGTSFYEQYF. The CDR3 DNA sequence: TGTGCCAGTAGTATCAAAGGGACTAGTTTTTACGAGCAGTACTTC.

V gene TRBV7-2 combines with J gene TRBJ2-7, with 7 bases lining up with TRBD2. Trimming at V came to 1 base and at J to 5 bases, leaving 8 bases not matched to a gene. Germline V lookup: CDR1 SGHTA, CDR2 FQGNSA. The CDR3 length is 15 residues. CDR3 in DNA: TGTGCCAGCAGCTTAGATCGGGGAAGCGGGAACGAGCAGTACTTC. This gives the protein CASSLDRGSGNEQYF.

V is TRBV5-1 and J is TRBJ1-3, with a weak D call TRBD1 (6 bases). V was shortened by 4 bases and J by 0 bases, with 11 bases between the two germline ends. From germline, CDR1 is SGHRS and CDR2 YFSETQ. The CDR3 has 15 residues. CDR3 amino acids: CASSGTGSSGNTIYF. The DNA for the CDR3 is TGCGCCAGCAGCGGAACAGGGAGCTCTGGAAACACCATATATTTT.

The chain carries TRBV5-8 and TRBJ2-5; 8 nucleotides align to TRBD1. Germline lookup yields CDR1 SGHTS and CDR2 YDEGEE. This CDR3 has 19 amino acids. After removal of 4 bases from V and 4 bases from J, the junction contained 21 bases not matched to a gene. This CDR3 is CASSKGRLGTGGRTETQYF. The CDR3 DNA reads TGTGCCAGCAGCAAGGGCCGGCTGGGAACAGGGGGGAGAACAGAGACCCAGTACTTC. Variable domain in full (rest from reference TRBV5-8 and TRBJ2-5): EAGVTQSPTHLIKTRGQQATLRCSPISGHTSVYWYQQALGLGLQFLLWYDEGEERNRGNFPPRFSGRQFPNYSSELNVNALELEDSALYLCASSKGRLGTGGRTETQYFGPGTRLLVL.

The chain carries TRBV7-9 and TRBJ1-6; 7 bases align to TRBD1. V shed 5 bases and J 7 bases; nucleotides not matched to a gene: 8. Germline lookup yields CDR1 SEHNR and CDR2 FQNEAQ (reference sequence). The CDR3 runs 15 residues. The CDR3, as DNA: TGTGCCAGCAGCAGCTTGGACAGGAACAATTCACCCCTCCACTTT. Translated, it gives CASSSLDRNNSPLHF.

The chain combines TRBV12-5 with TRBJ2-7, with 10 bases matching TRBD1. Per germline, CDR1 LGHNT and CDR2 FRNRAP. Germline trimming cut 3 bases from V and 4 bases from J; bases unmatched to any gene: 9. This CDR3 spans 16 amino acids. CDR3 sequence reads: CASGFRGTGVRYEQYF. In DNA form, the CDR3 reads TGTGCTAGTGGTTTTCGCGGGACAGGGGTTCGTTACGAGCAGTACTTC. The entire variable domain, with the rest obtained from reference TRBV12-5 and TRBJ2-7, is as follows: DARVTQTPRHKVTEMGQEVTMRCQPILGHNTVFWYRQTMMQGLELLAYFRNRAPLDDSGMPKDRFSAEMPDATLATLKIQPSEPRDSAVYFCASGFRGTGVRYEQYFGPGTRLTVT.

CDR3 DNA: TGTGCCAGCAGCTTGGCCGGGACAGGGAATGAAAAACTGTTTTTT. This sequence encodes CASSLAGTGNEKLFF. The gene calls are TRBV5-4 and TRBJ1-4, with 9 bases matching TRBD1. After removal of 0 bases from V and 5 bases from J, the junction contained 2 bases not matched to a gene. CDR3 length: 15 residues. CDR1 is SGHNT, CDR2 YYREEE, per germline (reference sequence).

V gene TRBV7-3 combines with J gene TRBJ2-2, with D unresolved. CDR3 size: 15 residues. Trimming cost V 5 bases and J 1 base, with 11 bases left between them. Germline V lookup: CDR1 SGHTA, CDR2 FQGTGA. The CDR3 sequence: CASSAVGLNTGELFF. The CDR3 DNA is TGTGCCAGCAGCGCAGTAGGCCTGAACACCGGGGAGCTGTTTTTT.

The rearrangement links TRBV30 to TRBJ1-5; D is possibly TRBD1 (5 bases). CDR1 GTSNPN and CDR2 SVGIG come from the germline V gene (reference sequence). This CDR3 comprises 17 residues. Trimming left V 2 bases short and J 0 bases short, with 17 bases between. The DNA for the CDR3 is TGTGCCTGGAGTCCCATTGGGCGGGGGGTTAGCAATCAGCCCCAGCATTTT. It is translated as CAWSPIGRGVSNQPQHF.

The chain uses TRBV15 and TRBJ2-5; TRBD1 matches 10 bases. The V gene's germline CDR1 is LNHNV and CDR2 YYDKDF (reference sequence). This CDR3 has 16 residues. J gave up 5 bases and V 3 bases, and 9 bases lay outside the gene matches. The CDR3 loop is CATSSLGQGVGETQYF. In DNA, the CDR3 is TGTGCCACCAGCAGCCTTGGACAGGGGGTCGGGGAGACCCAGTACTTC. The full variable domain, rest sourced from reference TRBV15 and TRBJ2-5, is DAMVIQNPRYQVTQFGKPVTLSCSQTLNHNVMYWYQQKSSQAPKLLFHYYDKDFNNEADTPDNFQSRRPNTSFCFLDIRSPGLGDTAMYLCATSSLGQGVGETQYFGPGTRLLVL.